The next 24 T cell receptor beta chains were all read from a single sample in a study of blood T cell repertoires in COVID-19. Generated by immunoSEQ multiplex PCR, the TCRdb table keeps only in-frame clones and is missing some. The sample consists of 250,000 to 300,000 clones, about 86% of them appearing once. Sequenced material: peripheral blood. All receptors derive from a woman between 55 and 75 years old with active or convalescent COVID-19.

The J gene is TRBJ1-4, the V gene TRBV24-1; 7 positions match TRBD1. The V and J ends lost 4 bases and 8 bases, in that order; junction bases with no gene match: 3. The CDR3 sequence is 13 residues long. In germline, CDR1 is KGHDR, CDR2 SFDVKD. This CDR3 is CATSDTTGEKLFF. CDR3 DNA sequence: TGTGCCACCAGTGACACGACAGGGGAAAAACTGTTTTTT.

The chain recombines TRBV19 with TRBJ2-3, with D unclear. The ends were cut back, 7 bases at V and 2 bases at J, with 7 bases in the middle. From germline, CDR1 is LNHDA and CDR2 SQIVND (reference sequence). The CDR3 has 12 amino acids. CDR3 coding DNA: TGTGCCAGTAAACAGTCCACAGATACGCAGTATTTT. Protein sequence: CASKQSTDTQYF.

The chain has TRBV5-4 and TRBJ2-7; 7 bases fit TRBD2. The germline gives CDR1 SGHNT, CDR2 YYREEE (reference sequence). The CDR3 sequence is 14 residues long. V lost 0 bases, J lost 0 bases, and 0 bases stayed unmatched. Here the CDR3 DNA reads TGTGCCAGCAGCTTGGGGGGGGGCTCCTACGAGCAGTACTTC. Translating it yields CASSLGGGSYEQYF.

The gene calls are TRBV9 and TRBJ2-5, with D maybe TRBD1 (5 bases). This CDR3 has 14 amino acids. Trimming removed 0 bases at V and 1 base at J, with 7 bases between. In germline, CDR1 is SGDLS, CDR2 YYNGEE. CDR3 region: CASSVEGFQETQYF. CDR3 bases: TGTGCCAGCAGCGTAGAGGGGTTCCAAGAGACCCAGTACTTC.

This clone has just one count. V usage is TRBV7-9 and J usage is TRBJ2-3, with D possibly being TRBD2 (5 bases). Trimming removed 5 bases from V and 2 bases from J, with 8 bases in between. CDR3 length: 13 residues. Germline CDR1 reads SEHNR; CDR2 reads FQNEAQ (reference sequence). For the CDR3, the DNA is TGTGCCAGCAGCGCCCGGGACACAGATACGCAGTATTTT. Translating gives CASSARDTDTQYF.

This clone has just one count. The chain links TRBV5-1 to TRBJ2-5; TRBD1 is a possible D gene (6 bases). Germline V gene lookup returns CDR1 SGHRS and CDR2 YFSETQ. The CDR3 extends over 13 amino acids. V was pared by 3 bases and J by 4 bases, with 10 bases between. The CDR3 protein is CASSYRVAETQYF. CDR3 nucleotide sequence: TGCGCCAGCAGCTACAGGGTGGCAGAGACCCAGTACTTC.

V usage is TRBV6-1 and J usage is TRBJ1-1; the D gene is possibly TRBD1 (5 bases). The V gene lost 5 bases and the J gene lost 4 bases, with 14 bases spanning the gap. CDR1 is MNHNS, CDR2 SASEGT, per germline. This CDR3 spans 14 amino acids. The CDR3, as DNA: TGTGCCAGCAGTAAAGGGGCGGGGATCACTGAAGCTTTCTTT. It specifies CASSKGAGITEAFF.

The chain couples TRBV30 to TRBJ2-1; 8 nucleotides agree with TRBD2. Germline V gives CDR1 GTSNPN, CDR2 SVGIG (reference sequence). V was clipped by 0 bases and J by 7 bases; unmatched bases: 5. The CDR3 is made up of 14 amino acids. The DNA of the CDR3 is TGTGCCTGGAGTGTCGGGGGGGCTACGAATGAGCAGTTCTTC. Its translation: CAWSVGGATNEQFF.

The chain links TRBV4-2 to TRBJ1-2, with 10 bases lining up with TRBD1. CDR1 and CDR2 (germline): LGHNA, YNFKEQ. This CDR3 is 16 amino acids long. Trimming at V came to 4 bases and at J to 4 bases, leaving 9 bases not matched to a gene. DNA of the CDR3: TGTGCCAGCAGCCTAACCGGGACAGGGGATGGCTATGGCTACACCTTC. As protein: CASSLTGTGDGYGYTF.

The rearrangement uses TRBV5-1 and TRBJ1-6; D not certain. CDR3 length: 12 amino acids. Trimming shortened V by 0 bases and J by 12 bases, and 7 bases separated the two germline ends. Germline CDR1 is SGHRS and CDR2 is YFSETQ. In DNA form, the CDR3 reads TGCGCCAGCAGCTTGGTTCGGGGACCCCTCCACTTT. Translated: CASSLVRGPLHF.

This clone was observed a handful of times. The J gene is TRBJ1-4, the V gene TRBV19; TRBD1 matches at 8 bases. Germline V gene data show CDR1 as LNHDA and CDR2 as SQIVND (reference sequence). J gave up 10 bases and V 6 bases, and 7 bases lay outside the gene matches. The CDR3 length is 13 residues. DNA of the CDR3: TGTGCCAGTAGCCCGGACAGGGAGGGAAAACTGTTTTTT. Its protein is CASSPDREGKLFF.

V usage is TRBV7-6 and J usage is TRBJ2-1, with TRBD2 matching 8 bases. CDR1 and CDR2 (germline): SGHVS, FNYEAQ. The J segment lost 9 bases and the V segment lost 5 bases, leaving 12 bases of the junction unmatched. The CDR3 sequence is 15 residues long. For the CDR3, the DNA is TGTGCCAGCAGCCGACCGGGACTAGGGGTCCGTGAGCAGTTCTTC. Translation gives CASSRPGLGVREQFF.

This chain joins TRBV6-6 and TRBJ2-7; 9 bases match TRBD2. CDR1 MNHNY and CDR2 SVGAGI come from the germline V gene (reference sequence). J gave up 2 bases and V 0 bases, and 2 bases lay outside the gene matches. The CDR3 is 15 amino acids. CDR3 protein: CASSYSLAGTYEQYF. In DNA form, the CDR3 reads TGTGCCAGCAGTTACTCCCTAGCGGGGACCTACGAGCAGTACTTC.

V is TRBV5-1 and J is TRBJ2-3; D gene unclear. CDR1 is SGHRS and CDR2 is YFSETQ in the germline V gene. With 0 bases removed from V and 0 bases from J, the gap between germline ends came to 8 bases. There are 15 residues in the CDR3. CDR3 sequence: CASSLASQSTDTQYF. In nucleotides, the CDR3 is TGCGCCAGCAGCTTGGCCTCACAGAGCACAGATACGCAGTATTTT.

The chain combines TRBV10-3 with TRBJ2-7; TRBD1 matches 8 bases. V lost 3 bases, J lost 4 bases, and 5 bases stayed unmatched. Germline-derived CDR1 and CDR2 are ENHRY and SYGVKD. This CDR3 comprises 14 residues. The CDR3 DNA reads as TGTGCCATCAGTGAACAGGGGGAAAGTTACGAGCAGTACTTC. This translates into CAISEQGESYEQYF.

This sequence joins TRBV7-6 and TRBJ2-7; 15 bases fit TRBD2. The germline gives CDR1 SGHVS, CDR2 FNYEAQ. V gave up 5 bases and J gave up 7 bases; unmatched junction bases: 21. This CDR3 has 20 amino acids. The CDR3 DNA sequence: TGTGCCAGCAGCCCACAGACGGGCCCCGGGACTAGCGGGGGGCCTGGGGAGCAGTACTTC. Protein: CASSPQTGPGTSGGPGEQYF.

This clone turned up a few times. The gene calls are TRBV7-2 and TRBJ2-1, with TRBD1 as a possible D gene (6 bases). The germline V gene has CDR1 SGHTA and CDR2 FQGNSA. The CDR3 spans 14 residues. The V end was cut by 5 bases, the J end by 6 bases, with 14 bases between. The chain's CDR3 is CASSPGQSPNEQFF. For the CDR3, the DNA is TGTGCCAGCAGCCCTGGACAGTCCCCCAATGAGCAGTTCTTC.

This clone was counted ten times or more. One end of the junction does not line up with germline, which may come from a read error. This chain links TRBV4-1 with TRBJ2-1; tentatively, D is TRBD2 (6 bases). Germline V gives CDR1 MGHRA, CDR2 YSYEKL. This CDR3 is 16 amino acids long. CDR3 sequence: CASSQALAGPYNEQFF. The DNA of the CDR3 is TGCGCCAGCAGTCAAGCCCTGGCGGGGCCATACAATGAGCAGTTCTTC.

The V and J genes are TRBV4-2 and TRBJ2-3; tentative D call: TRBD2 (6 bases). The CDR3 consists of 14 residues. Trimming left V 4 bases short and J 0 bases short, with 8 bases between. Germline CDR1 reads LGHNA; CDR2 reads YNFKEQ. The CDR3 sequence: CASSRGDSTDTQYF. The CDR3, as DNA: TGTGCCAGCAGCCGGGGGGACAGCACAGATACGCAGTATTTT.

The V and J genes are TRBV7-8 and TRBJ2-7, with D possibly TRBD2 on 5 matching bases. Per the germline V gene, CDR1 is SGHVS and CDR2 is FQNEAQ. V was cut by 5 bases and J by 4 bases, with 21 bases left in between. The CDR3 runs 16 residues. CDR3 residues: CASSPTRAGEGYEQYF. In DNA form, the CDR3 reads TGTGCCAGCAGCCCTACCCGGGCCGGGGAAGGTTACGAGCAGTACTTC.

CDR3 protein: CASSDRGQKQYF. CDR3 sequence (DNA): TGTGCCAGCAGCGACAGGGGTCAAAAGCAGTACTTC. This rearrangement joins TRBV7-9 to TRBJ2-7; 8 bases are a match to TRBD1. The CDR3 has 12 amino acids. Germline V gene sequence: CDR1 SEHNR, CDR2 FQNEAQ (reference sequence). Trimming at V came to 5 bases and at J to 8 bases, leaving 5 bases not matched to a gene.

The chain uses TRBV9 and TRBJ1-1, with TRBD1 matching over 10 bases. CDR3 size: 14 residues. The ends lost 3 bases at V and 3 bases at J; junction bases unmatched: 2. Germline CDR1 SGDLS, CDR2 YYNGEE. The CDR3 nucleotides are TGTGCCAGCAGCGCAGGGACAGGGGACACTGAAGCTTTCTTT. Encoded protein: CASSAGTGDTEAFF. Complete variable domain (other parts from reference TRBV9 and TRBJ1-1): DSGVTQTPKHLITATGQRVTLRCSPRSGDLSVYWYQQSLDQGLQFLIQYYNGEERAKGNILERFSAQQFPDLHSELNLSSLELGDSALYFCASSAGTGDTEAFFGQGTRLTVV.

The chain joins TRBV27 to TRBJ2-2; TRBD1 might be the D (6 bases). Germline V gives CDR1 MNHEY, CDR2 SMNVEV (reference sequence). With 4 bases removed from V and 5 bases from J, the gap between germline ends came to 14 bases. The CDR3 is 15 amino acids. Written as DNA, the CDR3 is TGTGCCAGCAGTTCGATTGGGACATTGACCGGGGAGCTGTTTTTT. Its protein is CASSSIGTLTGELFF.

J is TRBJ2-3 and V is TRBV10-1, with a possible D match to TRBD2 (6 bases). Germline V gives CDR1 WNHNN, CDR2 SYGVQD (reference sequence). The CDR3 spans 14 residues. With 5 bases removed from V and 0 bases from J, the gap between germline ends came to 9 bases. Here the CDR3 DNA reads TGCGCCAGCAGTTCCGGGACTAGCACAGATACGCAGTATTTT. Protein: CASSSGTSTDTQYF.